The T cell receptor beta chain under discussion was sequenced for a study of CD8+CD57+ T cells in acquired aplastic anemia. Study-wide background: Mean DNA quantity obtained from sorted CD4+ and CD8+ cells was 3 to 4 ug.

The sequenced patients had an expansion of CD8+CD57+ cells seen by flow cytometry. In all patients, the disease was severe acquired aplastic anemia. Blood came from patients not yet given any therapy. Genomic DNA acted as the template from which TCR beta VDJ combination and CDR3 sequence profiling were carried out. TCRdb re-analysed the reads in MiXCR, keeping a single row per CDR3 protein. This sample has around 430,000 distinct CDR3 sequences, with 25% to 40% found just once. Study results and limitations: Common to patients and controls were 25 to 30 CD8+ CDR3 sequences.

Comments on this clonotype: Its matching antigen is unknown.

Germline V gives CDR1 LGHDT, CDR2 YNNKEL (reference sequence). CDR3 length: 15 amino acids. V lost 0 bases and J lost 4; bases outside the gene matches: 2. The V and J genes are TRBV3-1 and TRBJ1-2, with TRBD1 matching 10 bases. Sequenced: sorted CD4+, CD8+, or CD8+CD57+ T cells (not recorded which) from PBMCs. The clonotype was recovered from a human donor with aplastic anemia. CDR3 nucleotide sequence: TGTGCCAGCAGCCAAGAGACAGGGGGCCTCTATGGCTACACCTTC. It is translated as CASSQETGGLYGYTF.